This is a list of T cell receptor beta chains from one sample in a study of shared clonotypes between healthy human individuals. Here immunoSEQ multiplex PCR was the method, and the copy in TCRdb shows in-frame clones only, minus some. The sample has 1,500,000 or so clones; approximately 98.5% are singletons. The sequenced sample was naive CD4+ T cells sorted from blood. The origin of the receptors is a man younger than 40 in good health. CDR3s include the opening cysteine and the closing phenylalanine or tryptophan. The order of the fields is CDR3 protein, CDR3 DNA, clone size, V gene, CDR3 length, J gene, D gene. A D gene is named only where the DNA matches it firmly. Clone size, where shown, is once, few, many, or a class for clones that have expanded.

cdr3_aa: CASGLGSGSYTDTQYF
cdr3_nt: TGTGCTAGTGGTTTAGGGAGCGGGAGTTATACAGATACGCAGTATTTT
clone_size: .
v_call: TRBV12-5
cdr3_length: 16
j_call: TRBJ2-3
d_call: TRBD2

cdr3_aa: CASSPPLGQENYGYTF
cdr3_nt: TGCGCCAGCAGCCCGCCCCTTGGACAGGAGAACTATGGCTACACCTTC
clone_size: .
v_call: TRBV5-1
cdr3_length: 16
j_call: TRBJ1-2
d_call: TRBD1

cdr3_aa: CASSQETGGKGEKLFF
cdr3_nt: TGCGCCAGCAGCCAAGAAACAGGGGGAAAGGGTGAAAAACTGTTTTTT
clone_size: .
v_call: TRBV4-3
cdr3_length: 16
j_call: TRBJ1-4
d_call: TRBD1

cdr3_aa: CASSGRDRGLGYTF
cdr3_nt: TGCGCCAGCAGCGGTCGGGACAGGGGGCTTGGCTACACCTTC
clone_size: .
v_call: TRBV5-1
cdr3_length: 14
j_call: TRBJ1-2
d_call: TRBD1

cdr3_aa: CASSIRNNQPQHF
cdr3_nt: TGTGCCAGTAGTATAAGGAACAATCAGCCCCAGCATTTT
clone_size: .
v_call: TRBV19
cdr3_length: 13
j_call: TRBJ1-5
d_call: .

cdr3_aa: CASSPNRGTNEKLFF
cdr3_nt: TGTGCCAGCAGCCCAAACAGGGGAACTAATGAAAAACTGTTTTTT
clone_size: .
v_call: TRBV14
cdr3_length: 15
j_call: TRBJ1-4
d_call: TRBD1

cdr3_aa: CASSLSLGGNQPQHF
cdr3_nt: TGTGCCAGCAGTTTATCTCTAGGGGGAAATCAGCCCCAGCATTTT
clone_size: .
v_call: TRBV28
cdr3_length: 15
j_call: TRBJ1-5
d_call: .

cdr3_aa: CASSEGDRTYNEQFF
cdr3_nt: TGTGCCAGCAGCGAAGGGGACAGAACCTACAATGAGCAGTTCTTC
clone_size: .
v_call: TRBV9
cdr3_length: 15
j_call: TRBJ2-1
d_call: TRBD1

cdr3_aa: CASSSSVGYPDSGANVLTF
cdr3_nt: TGCGCCAGCAGCTCCAGTGTGGGATACCCAGATTCTGGGGCCAACGTCCTGACTTTC
clone_size: .
v_call: TRBV5-1
cdr3_length: 19
j_call: TRBJ2-6
d_call: .

cdr3_aa: CASSLDSASPLYEQYF
cdr3_nt: TGTGCCAGCAGCCTCGACAGTGCCTCCCCTCTTTACGAGCAGTACTTC
clone_size: .
v_call: TRBV7-2
cdr3_length: 16
j_call: TRBJ2-7
d_call: .

cdr3_aa: CASSHPRGEQYF
cdr3_nt: TGCGCCAGCAGCCACCCTCGGGGCGAGCAGTACTTC
clone_size: .
v_call: TRBV4-1
cdr3_length: 12
j_call: TRBJ2-7
d_call: .

cdr3_aa: CASRSLGRRGADYGYTF
cdr3_nt: TGTGCCAGCCGATCCTTAGGTCGCAGGGGAGCGGACTATGGCTACACCTTC
clone_size: .
v_call: TRBV28
cdr3_length: 17
j_call: TRBJ1-2
d_call: .

cdr3_aa: CASSSEQEGQLGEAFF
cdr3_nt: TGTGCCAGCAGTTCCGAACAAGAGGGACAACTTGGGGAGGCTTTCTTT
clone_size: .
v_call: TRBV28
cdr3_length: 16
j_call: TRBJ1-1
d_call: .

cdr3_aa: CASSLPGETQYF
cdr3_nt: TGTGCCAGCAGTTTACCGGGAGAGACCCAGTACTTC
clone_size: .
v_call: TRBV27
cdr3_length: 12
j_call: TRBJ2-5
d_call: .

cdr3_aa: CASSHDRNPYEQYF
cdr3_nt: TGTGCCAGCAGCCACGACAGGAATCCCTACGAGCAGTACTTC
clone_size: once
v_call: TRBV11-2
cdr3_length: 14
j_call: TRBJ2-7
d_call: .

cdr3_aa: CASSPRDRNQPQHF
cdr3_nt: TGTGCCAGCTCACCCCGGGACAGAAATCAGCCCCAGCATTTT
clone_size: .
v_call: TRBV18
cdr3_length: 14
j_call: TRBJ1-5
d_call: TRBD1

cdr3_aa: CSARLGVDTGELFF
cdr3_nt: TGCAGCGCCCGCTTGGGGGTCGACACCGGGGAGCTGTTTTTT
clone_size: once
v_call: TRBV29-1
cdr3_length: 14
j_call: TRBJ2-2
d_call: .

cdr3_aa: CASSVEGARGDTQYF
cdr3_nt: TGTGCCAGCAGCGTAGAAGGGGCTCGCGGGGATACGCAGTATTTT
clone_size: .
v_call: TRBV9
cdr3_length: 15
j_call: TRBJ2-3
d_call: .

cdr3_aa: CASSFTGGVGNTEAFF
cdr3_nt: TGTGCCAGCAGCTTTACAGGGGGCGTCGGGAACACTGAAGCTTTCTTT
clone_size: .
v_call: TRBV11-3
cdr3_length: 16
j_call: TRBJ1-1
d_call: TRBD1

cdr3_aa: CASSSPGLSYEQYF
cdr3_nt: TGTGCCAGCAGTTCCCCGGGACTATCCTACGAGCAGTACTTC
clone_size: .
v_call: TRBV6-5
cdr3_length: 14
j_call: TRBJ2-7
d_call: TRBD2

cdr3_aa: CASSPTRLAGGENTQYF
cdr3_nt: TGTGCCAGCTCACCAACACGACTAGCGGGAGGAGAGAATACGCAGTATTTT
clone_size: .
v_call: TRBV18
cdr3_length: 17
j_call: TRBJ2-3
d_call: TRBD2

cdr3_aa: CSVDSLAWGVGDQETQYF
cdr3_nt: TGCAGCGTTGATAGTCTCGCTTGGGGTGTAGGGGACCAAGAGACCCAGTACTTC
clone_size: .
v_call: TRBV29-1
cdr3_length: 18
j_call: TRBJ2-5
d_call: .

cdr3_aa: CASDEAGEDTQYF
cdr3_nt: TGTGCCAGCGACGAGGCGGGGGAGGATACGCAGTATTTT
clone_size: .
v_call: TRBV28
cdr3_length: 13
j_call: TRBJ2-3
d_call: TRBD2